This TCR beta chain was recovered during a study of graft-versus-host responses after intestinal transplantation. For the study at large: Multivisceral, liver-intestinal, or isolated intestinal transplants were given to recipients. Tacrolimus plus steroids were given to all recipients for 3 to 4 years, preceded by anti-thymocyte globulin induction.

This clone is medium-sized. Its antigen remains unknown. This CDR3 spans 14 amino acids. Germline lookup yields CDR1 SGHTA and CDR2 FQGNSA. V was pared by 5 bases and J by 5 bases, with 15 bases between. Findings and caveats of the study: HvG clone declines early post-transplant were associated with peak circulating GvH levels. Recipient marrow harbored GvH clones, some of which surfaced first in ileum or blood.

The repertoire was sequenced with immunoSEQ multiplex PCR; TCRdb's copy has only in-frame clones and lacks some. The table includes 70,000 to 100,000 clones, roughly nine tenths detected once. V and J are TRBV7-2 and TRBJ1-2, with D possibly TRBD1 on 6 matching bases. This TCR was sampled from a human donor who received an intestinal transplant. Specimen: unstimulated CD4+ T cells sorted from spleen or lymph node cells, collected before intestinal transplant. CDR3 sequence reads: CASSESGTQYGYTF. Written as DNA, the CDR3 is TGTGCCAGCAGCGAATCCGGGACACAGTATGGCTACACCTTC.